The T cell receptor beta chain described here comes from a study of cytotoxic CD8 clonotypes in ibrutinib-treated CLL. Germline V gene sequence: CDR1 SGHAT, CDR2 FQNNGV. The CDR3 runs to 14 residues. With 5 bases removed from V and 0 bases from J, the gap between germline ends came to 8 bases. Some clones are missing from TCRdb's copy, which holds only in-frame ones; the method was immunoSEQ multiplex PCR. The table records 12,000 to 15,000 clones, around 60% of them present only once. The rearrangement joins TRBV11-2 to TRBJ2-1, with D possibly TRBD1 on 5 matching bases. The sequence was obtained from a human donor with chronic lymphocytic leukemia. This specimen consisted of PBMCs, obtained before ibrutinib treatment. CDR3 in amino acids: CASSPDSSYNEQFF. CDR3 nucleotides: TGTGCCAGCAGCCCCGACAGCTCCTACAATGAGCAGTTCTTC.